The T cell receptor beta chain under discussion was sequenced for a study of technical replicates of blood from a few donors. Repertoires were generated with immunoSEQ multiplex PCR, while TCRdb's copy carries only in-frame clones and drops some. This sample has around 67,000 clones, with around 88% found just once. The CDR3 length is 13 residues. Unmatched junction bases numbered 4, after V lost 5 bases and J lost 3 bases. The V gene's germline CDR1 is MNHEY and CDR2 SMNVEV (reference sequence). This clone has just one count. Sample: PBMCs. This sequence was found in a human donor in good health. Some clones in this sample may be carry-over from other donors' samples. The chain employs TRBV27 and TRBJ2-7; 7 nucleotides line up with TRBD2. The CDR3 here is CASSSGMDYEQYF. The CDR3 region has the DNA TGTGCCAGCAGTAGCGGGATGGACTACGAGCAGTACTTC.